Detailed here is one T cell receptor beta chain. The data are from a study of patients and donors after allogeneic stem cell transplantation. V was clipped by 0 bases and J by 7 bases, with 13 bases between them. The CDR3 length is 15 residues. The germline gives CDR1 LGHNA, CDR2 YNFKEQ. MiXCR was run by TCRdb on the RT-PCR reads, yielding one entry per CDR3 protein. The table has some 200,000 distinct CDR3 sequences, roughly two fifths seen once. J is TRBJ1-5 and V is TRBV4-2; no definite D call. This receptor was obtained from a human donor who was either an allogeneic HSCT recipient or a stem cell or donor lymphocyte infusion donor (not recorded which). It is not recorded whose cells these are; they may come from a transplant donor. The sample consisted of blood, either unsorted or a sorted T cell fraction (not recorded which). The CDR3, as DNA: TGTGCCAGCAGCCAAGATACGGGAGGTCAGCAGCCCCAGCATTTT. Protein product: CASSQDTGGQQPQHF.